This TCR beta chain was found in a study of cytomegalovirus exposure and HLA in healthy donors. CDR3 length: 14 amino acids. Germline V lookup: CDR1 SGHVS, CDR2 FNYEAQ. Trimming took 4 bases from V and 7 from J; bases not matched to a gene: 5. The PCR made use of 60 Vbeta and 13 Jbeta primers. Some clones are missing from TCRdb's copy, which holds only in-frame ones; the method was immunoSEQ multiplex PCR. The sample consists of approximately 210,000 clones, 77% of them appearing once. The receptor was derived from a woman aged 25 to 39 in good health and CMV-seropositive. V usage is TRBV7-6 and J usage is TRBJ2-2, with 8 nucleotides matching TRBD1. The specimen was PBMCs. The CDR3 region has the DNA TGTGCCAGCAGCTCCAGGGGGCCGGGCGGGGAGCTGTTTTTT. Translating gives CASSSRGPGGELFF.